Below, 6 T cell receptor beta chains from the same sample are listed, as sequenced in a study of HIV-infected patients and healthy controls. Via MiXCR, TCRdb re-called the 5' RACE reads, giving one row per CDR3 protein. The table lists 65,000 to 70,000 distinct CDR3 sequences, about a sixth of them singletons. Sequences were obtained from CD4+ T cells from blood. These receptors all come from a human donor in good health.

The chain is built from TRBV5-6 and TRBJ1-1; D is undetermined. Trimming removed 2 bases from V and 6 bases from J, with 20 bases in between. From germline, CDR1 is SGHDT and CDR2 YYEEEE. The CDR3 runs to 16 residues. The CDR3 DNA is TGTGCCAGCAGCTTCGGATTGGGGAAGAGGATAGCTGAAGCTTTCTTT. It specifies CASSFGLGKRIAEAFF.

J is TRBJ1-1 and V is TRBV29-1, with 9 bases identical to TRBD1. V gave up 4 bases and J gave up 0 bases; unmatched junction bases: 6. CDR3 length equals 15 residues. The germline CDR1 and CDR2 sequences are SQVTM and ANQGSEA. The CDR3 loop reads CSVGLWTGVNTEAFF. The CDR3 region has the DNA TGCAGCGTTGGCCTCTGGACAGGGGTGAACACTGAAGCTTTCTTT.

This clonotype was seen a few times. The chain joins TRBV18 to TRBJ2-1; D might be TRBD2 (5 bases). This CDR3 comprises 13 residues. In germline, CDR1 is KGHSH, CDR2 LQKENI. V was cut by 6 bases and J by 5 bases, with 11 bases left in between. The CDR3 region is CASSLGRNNEQFF. Written as DNA, the CDR3 is TGTGCCAGCTCCTTAGGGAGAAACAATGAGCAGTTCTTC.

A few counts support this clonotype. The rearrangement joins TRBV6-1 to TRBJ1-1, with a tentative D call TRBD1 (5 bases). Germline V CDR1 and CDR2: MNHNS, SASEGT. The CDR3 has 11 amino acids. Trimming shortened V by 3 bases and J by 11 bases, and 10 bases separated the two germline ends. DNA for the CDR3: TGTGCCAGCAGTGATTGGGGACCGGCTTTCTTT. Residues: CASSDWGPAFF.

J is TRBJ2-3 and V is TRBV12-3 or TRBV12-4, with D uncertain. The CDR3 length is 13 residues. The V end was cut by 7 bases, the J end by 5 bases, with 13 bases between. DNA for the CDR3: TGTGCCAGCAATCTCCGGCCCCAAGATACGCAGTATTTT. It encodes CASNLRPQDTQYF.

The chain joins TRBV7-9 to TRBJ1-5, with TRBD1 matching 7 bases. Germline trimming cut 1 base from V and 0 bases from J; bases unmatched to any gene: 12. Germline V gives CDR1 SEHNR, CDR2 FQNEAQ (reference sequence). This CDR3 region has 19 residues. CDR3 bases: TGTGCCAGCAGCTTAGATGGGTGGGGACAGAGCCCTAGCAATCAGCCCCAGCATTTT. Residues: CASSLDGWGQSPSNQPQHF. The full variable domain, in which reference TRBV7-9 and TRBJ1-5 provide the parts outside the CDR3, is DTGVSQNPRHKITKRGQNVTFRCDPISEHNRLYWYRQTLGQGPEFLTYFQNEAQLEKSRLLSDRFSAERPKGSFSTLEIQRTEQGDSAMYLCASSLDGWGQSPSNQPQHFGDGTRLSIL.